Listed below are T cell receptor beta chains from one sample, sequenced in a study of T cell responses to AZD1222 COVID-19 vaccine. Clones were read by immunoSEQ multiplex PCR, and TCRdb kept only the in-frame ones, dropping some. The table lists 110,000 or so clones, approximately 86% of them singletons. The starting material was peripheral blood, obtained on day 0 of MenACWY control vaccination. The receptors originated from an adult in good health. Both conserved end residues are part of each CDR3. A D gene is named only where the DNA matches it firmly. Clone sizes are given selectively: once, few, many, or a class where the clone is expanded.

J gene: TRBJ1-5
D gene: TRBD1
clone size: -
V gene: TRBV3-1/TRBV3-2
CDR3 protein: CASSHAGQGEQPQHF
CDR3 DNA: TGTGCCAGCAGCCACGCGGGACAGGGTGAACAGCCCCAGCATTTT

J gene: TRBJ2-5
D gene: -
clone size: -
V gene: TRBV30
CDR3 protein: CAWSPGIRETQYF
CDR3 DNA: TGTGCCTGGTCCCCGGGGATCCGTGAGACCCAGTACTTC

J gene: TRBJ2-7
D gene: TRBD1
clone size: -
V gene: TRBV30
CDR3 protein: CAWKLRDSNPYEQYF
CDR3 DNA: TGTGCCTGGAAGTTGAGGGACAGCAACCCCTACGAGCAGTACTTC

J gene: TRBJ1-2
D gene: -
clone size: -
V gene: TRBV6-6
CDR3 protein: CASRRAYGYTF
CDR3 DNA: TGTGCCAGCCGGAGGGCTTATGGCTACACCTTC

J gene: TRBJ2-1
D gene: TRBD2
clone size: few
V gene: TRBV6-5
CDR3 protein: CASSRLAGEDNEQFF
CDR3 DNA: TGTGCCAGCAGTCGACTAGCGGGAGAGGACAATGAGCAGTTCTTC

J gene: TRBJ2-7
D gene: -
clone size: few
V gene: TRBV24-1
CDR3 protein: CATRPGKSLREQYF
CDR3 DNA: TGTGCCACCAGACCAGGGAAATCACTACGCGAGCAGTACTTC

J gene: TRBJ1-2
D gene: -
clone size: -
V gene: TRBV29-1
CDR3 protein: CSVATDIQAGYTF
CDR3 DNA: TGCAGCGTTGCCACCGACATCCAGGCCGGCTACACCTTC

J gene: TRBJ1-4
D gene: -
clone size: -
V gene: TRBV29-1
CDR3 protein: CSVEDPATNEKLFF
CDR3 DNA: TGCAGCGTTGAAGATCCAGCAACTAATGAAAAACTGTTTTTT

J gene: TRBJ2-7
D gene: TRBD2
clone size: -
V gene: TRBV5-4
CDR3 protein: CASSLVGLVEPYEQYF
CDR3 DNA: TGTGCCAGCAGCTTAGTCGGACTAGTGGAGCCCTACGAGCAGTACTTC

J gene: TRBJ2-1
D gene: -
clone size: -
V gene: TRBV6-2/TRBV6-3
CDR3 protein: CASSYSFAAGIDEQFF
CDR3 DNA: TGTGCCAGCAGTTACTCTTTTGCGGCGGGGATCGATGAGCAGTTCTTC

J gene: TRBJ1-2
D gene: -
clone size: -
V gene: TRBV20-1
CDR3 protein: CSASYRQEANYGYTF
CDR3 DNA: TGCAGTGCTAGTTATCGACAGGAAGCTAACTATGGCTACACCTTC

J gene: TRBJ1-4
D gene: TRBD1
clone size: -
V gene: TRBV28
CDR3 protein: CASRTGVEKLFF
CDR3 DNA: TGTGCCAGCAGGACAGGGGTTGAAAAACTGTTTTTT

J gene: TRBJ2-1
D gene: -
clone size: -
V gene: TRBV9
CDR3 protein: CASSLSYARPGEQFF
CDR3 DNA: TGTGCCAGCAGCTTATCATACGCTAGGCCCGGTGAGCAGTTCTTC

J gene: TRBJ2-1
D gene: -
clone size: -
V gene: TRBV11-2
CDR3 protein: CASSLGGDEQFF
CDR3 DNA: TGTGCCAGCAGTTTGGGTGGAGATGAGCAGTTCTTC

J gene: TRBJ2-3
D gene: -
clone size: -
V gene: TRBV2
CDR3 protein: CASTPPAPSTDTQYF
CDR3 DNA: TGTGCCAGCACCCCGCCGGCCCCCAGCACAGATACGCAGTATTTT

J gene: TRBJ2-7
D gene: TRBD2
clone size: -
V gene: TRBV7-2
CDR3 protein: CASSLKTSGAYEQYF
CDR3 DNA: TGTGCCAGCAGCTTAAAAACTAGCGGGGCCTACGAGCAGTACTTC

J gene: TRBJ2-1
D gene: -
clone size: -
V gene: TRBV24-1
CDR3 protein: CATSDYGGGEQFF
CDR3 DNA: TGTGCCACCAGTGATTACGGGGGCGGTGAGCAGTTCTTC

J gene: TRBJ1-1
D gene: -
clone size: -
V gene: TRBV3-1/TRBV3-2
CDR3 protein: CASSHGGGTEAFF
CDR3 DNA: TGTGCCAGCAGCCACGGGGGAGGGACTGAAGCTTTCTTT

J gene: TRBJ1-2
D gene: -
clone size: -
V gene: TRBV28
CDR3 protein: CASLDRSDYGYTF
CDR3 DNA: TGTGCCAGCCTAGACAGGTCTGACTATGGCTACACCTTC

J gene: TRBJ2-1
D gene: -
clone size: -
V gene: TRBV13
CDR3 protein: CASSPRLGAHNEQFF
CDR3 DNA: TGTGCCAGCAGCCCTCGACTAGGGGCCCACAATGAGCAGTTCTTC

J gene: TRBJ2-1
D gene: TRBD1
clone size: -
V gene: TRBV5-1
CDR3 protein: CASSTTPPGQGSHNEQFF
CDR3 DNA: TGCGCCAGCAGCACAACACCCCCGGGACAGGGGAGTCACAATGAGCAGTTCTTC

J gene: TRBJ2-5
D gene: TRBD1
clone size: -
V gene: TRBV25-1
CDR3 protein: CASSVSTGSYQETQYF
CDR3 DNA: TGTGCCAGCAGTGTTTCGACAGGGAGCTACCAAGAGACCCAGTACTTC

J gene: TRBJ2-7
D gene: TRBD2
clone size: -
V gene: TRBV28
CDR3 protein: CASSPLAEGYEQYF
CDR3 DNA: TGTGCCAGCAGTCCACTAGCGGAGGGCTACGAGCAGTACTTC

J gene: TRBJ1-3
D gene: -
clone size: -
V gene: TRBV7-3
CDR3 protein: CASRDQSGNTIYF
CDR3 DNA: TGTGCCAGCAGGGACCAATCTGGAAACACCATATATTTT

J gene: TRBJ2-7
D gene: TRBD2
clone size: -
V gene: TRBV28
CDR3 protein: CASSLRTSGLYEQYF
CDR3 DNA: TGTGCCAGCAGTTTACGGACTAGCGGTCTCTACGAGCAGTACTTC

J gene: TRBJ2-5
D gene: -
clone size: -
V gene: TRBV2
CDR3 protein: CASSERYQETQYF
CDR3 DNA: TGTGCCAGCAGTGAAAGGTACCAAGAGACCCAGTACTTC

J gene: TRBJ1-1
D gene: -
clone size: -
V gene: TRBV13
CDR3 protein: CASSSQLNTEAFF
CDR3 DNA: TGTGCCAGCAGCTCCCAGCTGAACACTGAAGCTTTCTTT

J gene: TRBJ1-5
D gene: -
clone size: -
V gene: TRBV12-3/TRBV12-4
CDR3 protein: CASSPSQPQHF
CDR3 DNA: TGTGCCAGCAGTCCGTCGCAGCCCCAGCATTTT

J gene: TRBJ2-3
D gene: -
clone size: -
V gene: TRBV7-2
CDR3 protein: CASSPTIVGGTDTQYF
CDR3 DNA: TGTGCCAGCAGCCCCACCATCGTTGGCGGCACAGATACGCAGTATTTT

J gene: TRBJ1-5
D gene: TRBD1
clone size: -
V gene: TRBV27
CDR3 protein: CASSLTGEGLDQPQHF
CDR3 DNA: TGTGCCAGCAGTTTAACAGGGGAGGGACTAGATCAGCCCCAGCATTTT

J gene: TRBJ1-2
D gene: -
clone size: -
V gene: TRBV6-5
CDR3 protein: CASSRWAGKDGYTF
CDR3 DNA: TGTGCCAGCAGTCGCTGGGCAGGGAAGGATGGCTACACCTTC